This T cell receptor (beta chain) was obtained from a study of T cell responses to AZD1222 COVID-19 vaccine. Study conclusions and caveats: Clonal diversity was possibly underestimated; the donors were predominantly white British and more often female. Compared with day 0, the breadth and depth of the Spike-specific TCR repertoire rose significantly after two doses of AZD1222. Without day 14 samples, only post-peak T cell repertoires were studied. Unmutated variant regions are reportedly the target of nearly half of TCRs that are spike-specific.

Comments on this clone: As yet, its antigen is unknown.

Sequenced by immunoSEQ multiplex PCR; TCRdb stores in-frame clones only, minus some. Of roughly 75,000 clones in the sample, 84% were seen once. Trimming removed 3 bases from V and 7 bases from J, with 14 bases in between. Germline CDR1 reads SGDLS; CDR2 reads YYNGEE. This CDR3 comprises 15 residues. This sequence joins TRBV9 and TRBJ1-6; D gene uncertain. This clonotype was obtained from an adult in good health. The sample in question was peripheral blood, obtained on day 0 of AZD1222 vaccination. CDR3 sequence reads: CASSERALGNSPLHF. The CDR3 DNA sequence: TGTGCCAGCAGCGAGCGGGCGCTTGGGAATTCACCCCTCCACTTT.